What follows are 16 T cell receptor beta chains derived from one specimen sequenced in a study of metastatic and nonmetastatic thyroid tumors (dated by TCRdb to the early 2020s). The library was obtained by PCR. TCRdb shows the sequencer as Illumina HiSeq 4000. TCRdb reprocessed the public reads (quality trimming at Q25 with fastp, clone calling with MiXCR) and kept in-frame beta chains. This sample holds 35,000 to 40,000 clones; about a fifth were observed only once. The ten largest clones add up to around a sixth of the sample. None of the patients had been given any treatment before thyroid surgery. Sample: blood. These receptors all come from a female donor with papillary thyroid cancer or a benign thyroid nodule (not recorded which). Some clones in this sample may be carry-over from other donors' samples.

This clone is judged medium-sized. The rearrangement uses TRBV6-4 and TRBJ2-7, with 7 bases lining up with TRBD1. This CDR3 comprises 15 residues. CDR1 and CDR2 from the germline V gene are MRHNA and SNTAGT. Unmatched junction bases numbered 11, after V lost 6 bases and J lost 3 bases. This CDR3 reads CASSLKDRRNYEQYF. In DNA form, the CDR3 reads TGTGCCAGCAGCCTAAAGGACAGGCGTAACTACGAGCAGTACTTC.

This clone was observed a few times. This chain connects TRBV10-2 to TRBJ1-1, with D perhaps matching TRBD1 (5 bases). The germline V and J ends were trimmed by 7 bases and 4 bases, with 13 bases remaining between them. The CDR3 totals 13 residues. Germline V gene lookup returns CDR1 WSHSY and CDR2 SAAADI. The chain's CDR3 is CASTERGGTEAFF. In DNA, the CDR3 is TGCGCCAGCACGGAAAGGGGAGGCACTGAAGCTTTCTTT.

In its sample, this clone was seen many times. The chain couples TRBV11-3 to TRBJ2-7, with 7 nucleotides matching TRBD2. CDR3 length: 15 residues. V lost 5 bases and J lost 4; bases outside the gene matches: 11. CDR1 is SGHNT and CDR2 is YENEEA in the germline V gene. The CDR3 nucleotides read TGTGCCAGCAGCCAGGACGCGGGAGAGGTGTACGAGCAGTACTTC. Its translation is CASSQDAGEVYEQYF.

This clone came up a few times. One junction end disagrees with the germline gene, perhaps due to a read error. V and J are TRBV6-1 and TRBJ2-3; D uncertain. The CDR3 is 15 residues long. The V gene's germline CDR1 is MNHNS and CDR2 SASEGT. The CDR3 sequence: CVSSVTWQVTDTQYF. The CDR3 coding sequence is TGTGTCAGCAGTGTGACATGGCAGGTCACAGATACGCAGTATTTT.

This clone was picked up many times. At the DNA level, this CDR3 is encoded by other sequences in the same sample as well. The rearrangement joins TRBV5-6 to TRBJ2-1; 9 bases fit TRBD2. The germline CDR1 and CDR2 sequences are SGHDT and YYEEEE. V was pared by 3 bases and J by 8 bases, with 9 bases of the junction left unmatched. The CDR3 contains 15 residues. In DNA form, the CDR3 reads TGTGCCAGCAGCTCAGCGGGAGGTGGGGTCGATGAGCAGTTCTTC. It encodes CASSSAGGGVDEQFF.

This clone was found a few times. The chain has TRBV29-1 and TRBJ2-7; 9 bases fit TRBD1. The trim removed 6 bases at V and 2 bases at J, leaving 5 bases unmatched. CDR3 length equals 13 residues. The germline V gene has CDR1 SQVTM and CDR2 ANQGSEA. CDR3 sequence: CSVPGQGAYEQYF. CDR3 DNA: TGCAGCGTACCGGGACAGGGAGCCTACGAGCAGTACTTC.

A remark on this clone: Since a much larger clone is just one base distant, this may be a read error. This chain uses TRBV2 with TRBJ2-5; D may match TRBD1 or TRBD2 (7 bases each). CDR1 is SNHLY, CDR2 FYNNEI, per germline. Trimming stripped 6 bases from V and 7 bases from J, with 21 bases between. This CDR3 is 15 amino acids long. This chain's CDR3 is CASRSRAGGEGTQYF. The CDR3 DNA follows: TGTGCCAGCAGGTCCAGGGCAGGGGGGGAGGGGACCCAGTACTTC.

The table lists this clone with many counts. The chain joins TRBV7-9 to TRBJ2-5, with D perhaps assigned TRBD1 or TRBD2 (5 bases each). Germline-derived CDR1 and CDR2 are SEHNR and FQNEAQ (reference sequence). V was cut by 2 bases and J by 5 bases, with 18 bases left in between. This CDR3 region has 16 residues. CDR3 residues: CASSLSSGPRTETQYF. The CDR3 region has the DNA TGTGCCAGCAGCTTATCCTCGGGACCCCGGACGGAGACCCAGTACTTC.

This clone was picked up many times. J is TRBJ2-3 and V is TRBV2; the match to TRBD2 covers 10 bases. The CDR3 contains 16 residues. Germline CDR1 reads SNHLY; CDR2 reads FYNNEI. J lost 2 bases, V lost 5 bases, and 7 bases had no gene match. CDR3 sequence (DNA): TGTGCCAGCAGTCTAGTCGGACTAGCGGCCACAGATACGCAGTATTTT. Protein sequence: CASSLVGLAATDTQYF.

In its sample, this clone was seen many times. The chain employs TRBV20-1 and TRBJ1-1; D gene unclear. This CDR3 contains 12 residues. Deletions cut 2 bases from V and 0 bases from J, with 4 bases between. Germline assignment: CDR1 DFQATT and CDR2 SNEGSKA (reference sequence). The CDR3 is CSARQMNTEAFF. CDR3 DNA: TGCAGTGCTAGACAGATGAACACTGAAGCTTTCTTT.

In its sample, this clone was seen a few times. An end of the junction does not agree with germline; a read error may underlie this. The chain is built from TRBV27 and TRBJ2-3; D gene uncertain. This CDR3 is 13 amino acids long. CDR1 and CDR2 from the germline V gene are MNHEY and SMNVEV (reference sequence). CDR3 amino acids: CASTLSSTDTQYF. For the CDR3, the DNA is TGTGCCAGCACTTTATCGAGCACAGATACTCAGTATTTT.

V is TRBV6-1 and J is TRBJ1-5; no definite D call. The CDR3 is 14 amino acids. The V gene's germline CDR1 is MNHNS and CDR2 SASEGT. Trimming removed 6 bases at V and 2 bases at J, with 11 bases between. The CDR3 DNA reads TGTGCCAGCAGCCTCGTATCGGGCAATCAGCCCCAGCATTTT. Amino acids: CASSLVSGNQPQHF.

V and J are TRBV2 and TRBJ2-3; 8 bases match TRBD2. V trimming: 3 bases; J trimming: 4 bases; junction bases outside the gene matches: 9. There are 16 residues in the CDR3. The V gene's germline CDR1 is SNHLY and CDR2 FYNNEI. CDR3 nucleotide sequence: TGTGCCAGCAGTGAGACTAGCGATATAGGCGCAGATACGCAGTATTTT. It yields the protein CASSETSDIGADTQYF.

This clone showed up just a few times. The chain joins TRBV19 to TRBJ2-3, with 7 bases fitting TRBD2. The CDR3 contains 15 residues. Per the germline V gene, CDR1 is LNHDA and CDR2 is SQIVND (reference sequence). With V trimmed by 7 bases and J by 3 bases, 10 bases remained unmatched. CDR3 residues: CASMQSGGRTDTQYF. CDR3 nucleotides: TGTGCCAGTATGCAATCGGGAGGAAGGACAGATACGCAGTATTTT.

This clone was observed a few times. A much larger clone sits a single nucleotide away, making a read error possible. This chain connects TRBV5-6 to TRBJ2-5; no definite D call. The CDR3 has 14 amino acids. CDR1 and CDR2 from the germline V gene are SGHDT and YYEEEE. The CDR3 spells CASRNDRRQETQHF. CDR3 nucleotides: TGTGCCAGCAGAAATGACCGGCGACAAGAGACCCAGCACTTC.

In its sample, this clone was seen many times. The chain is built from TRBV9 and TRBJ2-1, with a tentative D call TRBD2 (6 bases). The CDR3 spans 13 residues. V gave up 3 bases and J gave up 4 bases, with 8 bases separating them. Germline V CDR1 and CDR2: SGDLS, YYNGEE. CDR3 amino acids: CASSAGGYNEQFF. The CDR3 nucleotides are TGTGCCAGCAGCGCTGGAGGGTACAATGAGCAGTTCTTC. The whole variable domain, filled in from reference TRBV9 and TRBJ2-1, reads DSGVTQTPKHLITATGQRVTLRCSPRSGDLSVYWYQQSLDQGLQFLIQYYNGEERAKGNILERFSAQQFPDLHSELNLSSLELGDSALYFCASSAGGYNEQFFGPGTRLTVL.